One sample yielded the 2 T cell receptor beta chains listed below, sequenced in a study of cytomegalovirus exposure and HLA in healthy donors. The PCR employed 60 Vbeta primers together with 13 Jbeta primers. Libraries were prepared by immunoSEQ multiplex PCR; TCRdb keeps only in-frame clonotypes and omits some of them. This sample has 100,000 to 150,000 clones, with about four fifths found just once. The sequencing sample was made of PBMCs. These TCRs come from a woman aged 45-65 years in good health and CMV-seropositive.

The rearrangement joins TRBV7-2 to TRBJ2-5; no firm D call. The CDR3 runs to 12 residues. CDR1 SGHTA and CDR2 FQGNSA come from the germline V gene. V lost 2 bases to trimming and J lost 6 bases, with 7 bases between them. This CDR3 is CASSLFDKTQYF. In DNA form, the CDR3 reads TGTGCCAGCAGCTTATTCGACAAGACCCAGTACTTC.

The rearrangement links TRBV2 to TRBJ2-3; D remains ambiguous. The CDR3 extends over 13 amino acids. V was cut by 5 bases and J by 2 bases, with 8 bases left in between. Germline V lookup: CDR1 SNHLY, CDR2 FYNNEI. The CDR3 reads CASSREFTDTQYF. CDR3 nucleotides: TGTGCCAGCAGTCGCGAATTCACAGATACGCAGTATTTT.